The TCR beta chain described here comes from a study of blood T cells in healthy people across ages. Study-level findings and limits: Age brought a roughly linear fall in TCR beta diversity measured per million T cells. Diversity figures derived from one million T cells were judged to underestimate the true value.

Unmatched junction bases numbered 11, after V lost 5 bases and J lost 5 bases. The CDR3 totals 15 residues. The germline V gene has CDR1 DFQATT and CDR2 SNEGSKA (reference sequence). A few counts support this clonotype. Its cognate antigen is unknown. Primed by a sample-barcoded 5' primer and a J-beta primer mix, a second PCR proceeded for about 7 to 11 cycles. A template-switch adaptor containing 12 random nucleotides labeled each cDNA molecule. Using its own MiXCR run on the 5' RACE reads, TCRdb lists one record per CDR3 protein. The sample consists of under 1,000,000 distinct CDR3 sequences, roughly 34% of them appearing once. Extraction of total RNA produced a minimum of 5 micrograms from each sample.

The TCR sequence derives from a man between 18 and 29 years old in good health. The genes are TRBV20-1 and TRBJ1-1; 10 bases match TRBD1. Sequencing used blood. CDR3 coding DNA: TGCAGTGCTGATAAGACAGGGGGCTATCGTACTGAAGCTTTCTTT. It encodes CSADKTGGYRTEAFF.